This T cell receptor (beta chain) was captured in a study of early T cells in non-severe SARS-CoV-2 infection. Trimming cost V 4 bases and J 6 bases, with 14 bases left between them. This CDR3 comprises 13 residues. CDR1 SGHDT and CDR2 YYEEEE come from the germline V gene. TCRdb re-called the 5' RACE reads with MiXCR, one entry per CDR3 protein. The sample includes about 61,000 distinct CDR3 sequences, more than 10% of them seen just once. The sequenced sample consisted of whole blood. The source is an adult who was a healthcare worker with PCR-confirmed SARS-CoV-2 infection or an uninfected control (not recorded which). The V and J genes are TRBV5-6 and TRBJ2-7; the D gene is possibly TRBD1 (6 bases). The CDR3 DNA reads as TGTGCCAGCAGCCCGCACAGGGCCTCCGAGCAGTACTTC. Translating it yields CASSPHRASEQYF.